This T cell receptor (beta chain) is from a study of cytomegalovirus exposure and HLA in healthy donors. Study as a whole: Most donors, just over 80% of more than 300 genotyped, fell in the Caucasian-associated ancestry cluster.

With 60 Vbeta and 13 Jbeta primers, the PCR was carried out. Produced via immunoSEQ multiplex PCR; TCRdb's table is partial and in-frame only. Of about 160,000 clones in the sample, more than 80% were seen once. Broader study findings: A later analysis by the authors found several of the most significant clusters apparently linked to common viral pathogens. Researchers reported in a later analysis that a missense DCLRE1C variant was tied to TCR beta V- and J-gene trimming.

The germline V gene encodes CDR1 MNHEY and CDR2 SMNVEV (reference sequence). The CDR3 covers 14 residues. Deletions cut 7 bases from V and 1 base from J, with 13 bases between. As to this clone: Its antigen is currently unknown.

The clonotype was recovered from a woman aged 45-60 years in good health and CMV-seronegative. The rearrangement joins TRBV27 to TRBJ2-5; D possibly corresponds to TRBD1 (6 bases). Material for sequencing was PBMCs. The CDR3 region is CASTNVGGQETQYF. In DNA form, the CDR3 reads TGTGCCAGCACTAATGTAGGGGGCCAAGAGACCCAGTACTTC.